This record concerns one TCR beta chain sequence. The source of the sample is a study of blood T cell repertoires in COVID-19. Background on the study: Both acute and convalescent COVID-19 samples were obtained from the United States, Italy and Spain. Sources were T cells, B-cell-depleted T cells, or PBMCs; the material itself was cDNA or gDNA.

Original handling: From reference gene primer amplification, estimates of nucleated cell counts were derived. TCRdb keeps only in-frame clones here, not all; method: immunoSEQ multiplex PCR. V and J calls plus clone size are reproduced from that table; the DNA served to infer D and trimming. The data contain tens of thousands of clones, more than 80% of them singletons. V lost 5 bases, J lost 6 bases, and 7 bases stayed unmatched. Germline V gene data show CDR1 as SGHTA and CDR2 as FQGTGA. This CDR3 has 14 residues. The J gene is TRBJ1-2, the V gene TRBV7-3, with 9 bases aligning to TRBD1. The sequencing input was peripheral blood. This clonotype was sampled from a human donor in a cohort sampled during active COVID-19. The CDR3 DNA reads as TGTGCCAGCAGCCCAACGGACAGGGGAGATGGCTACACCTTC. This gives the protein CASSPTDRGDGYTF.